These T cell receptor beta chains were read from a single sample in a study of blood T cell repertoires in COVID-19. Generated by immunoSEQ multiplex PCR, the TCRdb table keeps only in-frame clones and is missing some. The profile shows 230,000 or so clones, around 80% of them singletons. The source material was peripheral blood. These receptors originate from a middle-aged man who had recovered from COVID-19. Both conserved end residues are part of each CDR3.

J gene,V gene,CDR3 protein
TRBJ2-1,TRBV6-6,CASSIQGAPYNEQFF
TRBJ1-6,TRBV5-6,CASSLAEGSYNSPLHF
TRBJ1-5,TRBV19,CASSMPGAAQHF
TRBJ2-7,TRBV2,CASSRGPYEQYF
TRBJ1-3,TRBV10-2,CASSEYGIGNTIYF
TRBJ2-1,TRBV5-1,CASSLESSSYNEQFF
TRBJ2-5,TRBV12-3/TRBV12-4,CASLPGLGETQYF
TRBJ2-7,TRBV7-9,CASSPMAESYEQYF
TRBJ1-5,TRBV2,CASSTTGMEPQHF
TRBJ2-2,TRBV19,CAIQTSGAGELFF
TRBJ2-1,TRBV24-1,CATSDPGQGDNEQFF
TRBJ2-5,TRBV7-6,CASSLDVQGLRETQYF
TRBJ1-2,TRBV5-6,CASSLAGQMYGYTF
TRBJ1-3,TRBV2,CASGGGARNTIYF
TRBJ2-2,TRBV20-1,CSATRVGELFF
TRBJ2-7,TRBV20-1,CSASGGQVYEQYF
TRBJ1-5,TRBV2,CASSEGAGPNLPQHF
TRBJ1-1,TRBV5-6,CASSIPPGTGTEAFF
TRBJ1-4,TRBV4-3,CASSQGARGSTNEKLFF
TRBJ2-5,TRBV7-9,CASNPLAGVGTQYF
TRBJ1-5,TRBV7-2,CASSKRGTNQPQHF
TRBJ2-5,TRBV6-2/TRBV6-3,CASSAWGGQETQYF
TRBJ1-6,TRBV7-2,CASSPLAGTGGQVISPLHF